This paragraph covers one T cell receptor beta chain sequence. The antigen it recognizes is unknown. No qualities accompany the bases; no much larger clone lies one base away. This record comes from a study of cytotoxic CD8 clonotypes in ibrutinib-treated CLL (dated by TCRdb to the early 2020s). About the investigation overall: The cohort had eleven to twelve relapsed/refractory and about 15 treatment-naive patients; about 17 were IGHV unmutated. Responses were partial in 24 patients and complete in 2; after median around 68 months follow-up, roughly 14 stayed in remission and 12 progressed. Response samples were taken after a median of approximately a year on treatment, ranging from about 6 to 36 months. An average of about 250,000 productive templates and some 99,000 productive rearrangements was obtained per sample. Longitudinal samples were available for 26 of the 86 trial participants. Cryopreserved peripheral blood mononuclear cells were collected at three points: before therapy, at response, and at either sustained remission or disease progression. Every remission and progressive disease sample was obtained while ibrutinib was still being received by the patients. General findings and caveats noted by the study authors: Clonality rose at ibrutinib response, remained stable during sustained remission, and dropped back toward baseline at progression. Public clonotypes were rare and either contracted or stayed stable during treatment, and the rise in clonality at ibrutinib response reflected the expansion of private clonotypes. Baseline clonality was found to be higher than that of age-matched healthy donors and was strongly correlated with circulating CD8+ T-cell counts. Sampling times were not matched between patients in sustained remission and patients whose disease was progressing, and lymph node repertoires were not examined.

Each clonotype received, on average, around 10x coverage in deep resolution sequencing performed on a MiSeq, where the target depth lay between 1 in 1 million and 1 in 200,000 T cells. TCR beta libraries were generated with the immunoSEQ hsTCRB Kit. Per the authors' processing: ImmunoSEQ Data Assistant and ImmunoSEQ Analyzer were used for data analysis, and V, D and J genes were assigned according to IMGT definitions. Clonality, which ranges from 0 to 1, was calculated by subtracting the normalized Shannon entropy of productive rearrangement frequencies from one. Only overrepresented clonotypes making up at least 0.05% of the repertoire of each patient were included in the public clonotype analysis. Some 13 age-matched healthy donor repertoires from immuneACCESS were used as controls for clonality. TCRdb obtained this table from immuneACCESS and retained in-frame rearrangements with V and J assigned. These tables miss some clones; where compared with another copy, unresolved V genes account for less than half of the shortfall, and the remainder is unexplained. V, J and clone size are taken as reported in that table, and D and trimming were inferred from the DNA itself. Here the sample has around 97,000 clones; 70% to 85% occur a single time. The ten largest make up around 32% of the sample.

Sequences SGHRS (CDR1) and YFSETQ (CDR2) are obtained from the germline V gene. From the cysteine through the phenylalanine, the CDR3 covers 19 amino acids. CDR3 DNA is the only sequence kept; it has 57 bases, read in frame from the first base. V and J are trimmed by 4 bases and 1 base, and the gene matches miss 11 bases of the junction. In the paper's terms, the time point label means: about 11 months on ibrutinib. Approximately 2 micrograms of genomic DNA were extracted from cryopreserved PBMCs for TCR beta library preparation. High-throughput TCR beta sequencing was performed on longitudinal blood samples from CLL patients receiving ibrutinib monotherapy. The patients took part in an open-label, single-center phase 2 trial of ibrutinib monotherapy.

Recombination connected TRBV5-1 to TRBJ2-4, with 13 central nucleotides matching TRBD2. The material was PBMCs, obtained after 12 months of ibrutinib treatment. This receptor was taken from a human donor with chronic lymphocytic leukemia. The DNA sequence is TGCGCCAGCAGCGCGGATTCGACTAGCGGGGGGCTCGCCAAAAACATTCAGTACTTC. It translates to CASSADSTSGGLAKNIQYF.